This T cell receptor (beta chain) was captured by sequencing in a study of T cell responses to AZD1222 COVID-19 vaccine (TCRdb year 2021). Regarding the study in general: AZD1222 recipients whose second dose came at about 4 weeks and those whose second dose came at about 12 weeks were combined into one group, since spike-specific TCR depth and breadth did not differ between the two schedules. TCR sequencing was performed for more than 230 trial participants, of whom about 200 were given two doses of AZD1222 and around 25 were given two doses of MenACWY control vaccine. Trial participants were enrolled by age into subgroups of 18-55, 56-69 and 70-plus years, and around 140, 26 and 57 TCR-sequenced participants, respectively, were included in these subgroups. Points the paper makes about the study in general: Most participants were white British and females outnumbered males, and the authors suggested that clonal diversity may have been underestimated. Because no samples from the day 14 peak response were available, repertoires could be characterized only after the peak T cell response. Spike-specific TCR breadth and depth rose significantly after two AZD1222 doses compared with day 0 and with MenACWY recipients. The whole spike protein was spanned by vaccine-associated CD4 TCRs, and dominant responses were seen in regions 160-218 and 743-854. Conclusions about previously exposed vaccinees are limited, since just five or six AZD1222 recipients were seropositive for SARS-CoV-2 at baseline. In the small 56-69-year group, the increase in depth fell short of significance, most likely because of low power. Reportedly, close to half of the unique spike-specific TCRs recognized epitopes lying outside the regions that are mutated in the B.1.351 and B.1.1.7 variants.

Sequences MDHEN (CDR1) and SYDVKM (CDR2) are obtained from the germline V gene. The CDR3 covers 12 residues, taking in both the cysteine and the phenylalanine. Only CDR3 DNA is held: 36 bases, read in frame from base 1. V loses 2 bases, J loses 2 bases, and the germline ends lie 3 bases apart. Points on this clone: Its antigen remains undetermined. One base away there is no much larger clone; base qualities are not given.

The CDR3 regions of human TCRbeta chains were analyzed by immunosequencing. As for the original processing: Repertoire TCRs were matched against a reference library of SARS-CoV-2-specific TCRs generated with the MIRA antigen-specificity platform. Breadth was defined as the fraction of unique TCRs that were SARS-CoV-2-associated. Depth was defined as the fraction of total T cells that were SARS-CoV-2-associated. Using the MIRA data, every spike-specific TCR was mapped to the spike region that the TCR reacted to and assigned to either a CD4 or a CD8 class. Log10-transformed breadth and depth values were compared by one-way ANOVA with Sidak's multiple comparisons tests. In TCRdb, the immuneACCESS table is reduced to in-frame sequences with V and J assigned. These tables do not hold every clone; where another copy was compared, an unresolved V gene accounts for under half, and the others remain unexplained. V, J and clone size are those of that table, while D and trimming were read from the DNA. For this sample the table gives roughly 99,000 clones, of which around 89% were detected only once. 6.5% to 8% of the sample is in the top ten clones.

In light of the paper, this sample's time point label describes: baseline before first vaccination. The vaccinee samples were drawn from two UK trials, COV001 and COV002, one of which was a single-blind randomized controlled phase 2/3 trial testing AZD1222 (ChAdOx1 nCoV-19) in healthy adults. For TCRbeta chain sequencing, PBMC samples were collected from trial participants at day 0 and at day 28 after the second dose. Sequences were derived from peripheral blood, sampled on day 0 of AZD1222 vaccination. The sequence was collected from an adult in good health. The rearrangement joined TRBV28 to TRBJ1-1, with the D gene not clear enough to name. This receptor carries the CDR3 CASSLTNTEAFF. The bases read TGTGCCAGCAGTTTAACCAACACTGAAGCTTTCTTT.